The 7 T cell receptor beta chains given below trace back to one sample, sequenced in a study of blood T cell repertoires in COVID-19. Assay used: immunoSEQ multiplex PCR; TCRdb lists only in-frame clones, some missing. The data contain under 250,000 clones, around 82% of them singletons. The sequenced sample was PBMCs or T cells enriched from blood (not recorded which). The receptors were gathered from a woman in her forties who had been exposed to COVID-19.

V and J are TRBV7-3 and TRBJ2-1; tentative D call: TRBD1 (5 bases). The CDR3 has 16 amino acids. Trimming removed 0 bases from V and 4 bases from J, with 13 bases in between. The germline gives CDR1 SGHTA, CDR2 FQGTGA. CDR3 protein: CASSLTGQSTYNEQFF. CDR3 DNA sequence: TGTGCCAGCAGCTTAACGGGGCAGTCCACTTACAATGAGCAGTTCTTC.

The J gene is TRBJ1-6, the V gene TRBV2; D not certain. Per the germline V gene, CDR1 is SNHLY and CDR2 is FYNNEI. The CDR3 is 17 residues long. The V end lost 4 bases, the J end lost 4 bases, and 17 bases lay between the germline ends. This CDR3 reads CASSAQVVPTYNSPLHF. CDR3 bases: TGTGCCAGCAGTGCGCAGGTCGTTCCTACTTATAATTCACCCCTCCACTTT.

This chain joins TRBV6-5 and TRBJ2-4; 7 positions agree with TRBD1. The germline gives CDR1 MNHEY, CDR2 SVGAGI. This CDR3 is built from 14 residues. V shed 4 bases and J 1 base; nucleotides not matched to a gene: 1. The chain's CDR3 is CASSLQGAKNIQYF. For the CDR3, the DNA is TGTGCCAGCAGTTTACAGGGGGCCAAAAACATTCAGTACTTC.

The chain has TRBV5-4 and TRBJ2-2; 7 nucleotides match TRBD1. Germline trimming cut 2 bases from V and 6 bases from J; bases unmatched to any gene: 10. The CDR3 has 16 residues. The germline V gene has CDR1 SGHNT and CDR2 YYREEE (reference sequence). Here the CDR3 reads CASSFGQERVSGELFF. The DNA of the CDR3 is TGTGCCAGCAGCTTTGGACAGGAAAGGGTCTCCGGGGAGCTGTTTTTT.

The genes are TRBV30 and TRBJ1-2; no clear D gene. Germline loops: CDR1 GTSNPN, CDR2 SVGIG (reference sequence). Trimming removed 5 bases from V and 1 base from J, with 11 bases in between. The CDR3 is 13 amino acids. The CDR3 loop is CAWSPGNNYGYTF. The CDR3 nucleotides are TGTGCCTGGTCCCCGGGGAATAACTATGGCTACACCTTC.

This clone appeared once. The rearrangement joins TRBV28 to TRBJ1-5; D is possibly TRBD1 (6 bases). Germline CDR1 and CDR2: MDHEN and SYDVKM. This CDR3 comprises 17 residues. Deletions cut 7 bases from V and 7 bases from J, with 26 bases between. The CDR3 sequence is CASNWPQGPADGQPQHF. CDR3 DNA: TGTGCCAGCAACTGGCCACAGGGACCCGCGGACGGGCAGCCCCAGCATTTT.

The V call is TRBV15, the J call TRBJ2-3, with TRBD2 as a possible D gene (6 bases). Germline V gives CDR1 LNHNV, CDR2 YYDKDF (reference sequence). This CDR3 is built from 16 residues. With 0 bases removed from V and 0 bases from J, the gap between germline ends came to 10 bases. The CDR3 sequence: CATSRDGGVSTDTQYF. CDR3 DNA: TGTGCCACCAGCAGAGATGGCGGGGTGAGCACAGATACGCAGTATTTT.